The TCR beta chain described here comes from a study of shared T cell receptors in the human thymus. Losses at the gene ends were 0 bases for V and 3 bases for J; bases not matched to a gene: 15. The CDR3 covers 18 residues. CDR1 is GTSNPN, CDR2 SVGIG, per germline (reference sequence). Clones were sequenced by immunoSEQ multiplex PCR, and TCRdb holds only the in-frame ones, with some missing. The table has approximately 660,000 clones, roughly 88% seen once. These same data were also listed under a study on human thymus T cells. As that study records: What appeared biased in thymic and blood repertoires was the usage of V and J genes. Related research examined unrelated individuals and reported that their thymic repertoires overlapped highly.

The TCR sequence derives from a boy under two years old with a congenital heart defect. Sequencing was done on a sample of thymocytes. The rearrangement joins TRBV30 to TRBJ2-7; TRBD2 matches at 9 bases. The CDR3 region has the DNA TGTGCCTGGAGTGTACGTAAGAGGCCCACAGCGGGAGGCTACGAGCAGTACTTC. Protein: CAWSVRKRPTAGGYEQYF.